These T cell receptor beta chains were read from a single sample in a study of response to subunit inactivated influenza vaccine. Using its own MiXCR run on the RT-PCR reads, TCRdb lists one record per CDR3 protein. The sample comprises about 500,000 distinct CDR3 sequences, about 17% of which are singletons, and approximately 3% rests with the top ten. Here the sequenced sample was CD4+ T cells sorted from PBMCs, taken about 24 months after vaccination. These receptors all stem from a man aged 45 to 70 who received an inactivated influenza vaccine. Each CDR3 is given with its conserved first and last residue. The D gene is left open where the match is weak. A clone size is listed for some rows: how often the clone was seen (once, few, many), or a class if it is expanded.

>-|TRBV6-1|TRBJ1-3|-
TGTGCCAGCAGTCCAGCGGGGGCTGGAAACACCATATATTTT
CASSPAGAGNTIYF
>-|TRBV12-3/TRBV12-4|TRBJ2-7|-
TGTGCCAGCAGTTTTATCAGGGGCGAGCAGTACTTC
CASSFIRGEQYF
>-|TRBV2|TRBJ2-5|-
TGTGCCAGCAGTGTCGAAGCCCTGGATAGAGAGACCCAGTACTTC
CASSVEALDRETQYF
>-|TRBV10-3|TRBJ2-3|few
TGTGCCATCACAAGCGGAGTCACAGATACGCAGTATTTT
CAITSGVTDTQYF
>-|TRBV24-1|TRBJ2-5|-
TGTGCCACCAGTGATACGCGGAGGGGGGCGGAGACCCAGTACTTC
CATSDTRRGAETQYF
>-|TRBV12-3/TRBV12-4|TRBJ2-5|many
TGTGCCAGCAGTTATAGGACGGAAGAGACCCAGTACTTC
CASSYRTEETQYF
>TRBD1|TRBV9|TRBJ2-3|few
TGTGCCAGCAGCACCCGATCCGGGACAGGCACAGATACGCAGTATTTT
CASSTRSGTGTDTQYF
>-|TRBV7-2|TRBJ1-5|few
TGTGCCAGCAGCGAAGGTTTTGGTCGCAATCAGCCCCAGCATTTT
CASSEGFGRNQPQHF
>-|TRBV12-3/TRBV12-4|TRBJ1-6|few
TGTGCCAGCACTACTCAGGGAGCCCGAGCCCTCCACTTT
CASTTQGARALHF
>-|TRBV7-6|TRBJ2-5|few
TGTGCCAGCAGCACTCGCAGGGGTCCTCTTCAGACCCAGTACTTC
CASSTRRGPLQTQYF
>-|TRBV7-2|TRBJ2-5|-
TGTGCCAGCAGCTCCTTTACCCTGAGCGGAGAGACCCAGTACTTC
CASSSFTLSGETQYF
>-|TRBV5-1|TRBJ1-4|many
TGCGCCAGCAGTCGTGACCAAGCAGGGGCCCCAACTAATGAAAAACTGTTTTTT
CASSRDQAGAPTNEKLFF
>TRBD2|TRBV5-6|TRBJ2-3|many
TGTGCCAGCAGCTCCCAGCGGGGGGGAGTAAATACGCAGTATTTT
CASSSQRGGVNTQYF
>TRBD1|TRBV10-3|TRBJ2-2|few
TGTGCCATCGGCGACAGGGTAACGAACACCGGGGAGCTGTTTTTT
CAIGDRVTNTGELFF
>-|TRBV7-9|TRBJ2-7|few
TGTGCCAGCGCCGGGGGATTAGCCACCTACGAGCAGTACTTC
CASAGGLATYEQYF
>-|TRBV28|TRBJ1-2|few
TGTGCCAGCATGAGGGTCTCATATGGCTACACCTTC
CASMRVSYGYTF
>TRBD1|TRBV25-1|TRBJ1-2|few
TGTGCCAGCACAACAGGGGAACTCGGCTATGGCTACACCTTC
CASTTGELGYGYTF
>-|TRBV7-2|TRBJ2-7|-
TGTGCCAGCAGCTGGGGGTCGGGAACCCGGGACTACGAGCAGTACTTC
CASSWGSGTRDYEQYF
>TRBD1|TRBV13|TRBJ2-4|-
TGTGCCAGCAGCATGGGACAGGGATTCGACATTCAGTACTTC
CASSMGQGFDIQYF
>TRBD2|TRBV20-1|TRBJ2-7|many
TGCAGTGCTAGAGCCTGGGGGGGACTAGCGGGGTATGAGCAGTACTTC
CSARAWGGLAGYEQYF
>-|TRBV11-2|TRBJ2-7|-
TGTGCCAGCAGCTTAGGCACAGGAGGAGGCGGGGCCCTTAAGCAGTACTTC
CASSLGTGGGGALKQYF
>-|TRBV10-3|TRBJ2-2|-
TGTGCCATCAGTTTGCAGACAGGGAACACCGGGGAGCTGTTTTTT
CAISLQTGNTGELFF
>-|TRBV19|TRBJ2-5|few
TGTGCCAGTAGTATGAGAGAGACCCAGTACTTC
CASSMRETQYF
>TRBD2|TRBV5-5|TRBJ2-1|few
TGTGCCAGCAGTTCTTTACTAGCGGGCTACAATGAGCAGTTCTTC
CASSSLLAGYNEQFF
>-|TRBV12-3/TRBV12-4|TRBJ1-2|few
TGTGCCAGCAGTTTAATGGGCACCACCTATGGCTACACCTTC
CASSLMGTTYGYTF
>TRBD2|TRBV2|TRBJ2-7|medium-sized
TGTGCCAGCAGCCGGGACTACACCTACGAGCAGTACTTC
CASSRDYTYEQYF
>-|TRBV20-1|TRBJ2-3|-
TGCAGTGCTAGAGACTACCTCCTCACAGATACGCAGTATTTT
CSARDYLLTDTQYF
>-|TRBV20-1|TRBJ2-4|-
TGCAGTGCTGGGGACACCGCGCGGAACATTCAGTACTTC
CSAGDTARNIQYF
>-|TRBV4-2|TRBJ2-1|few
TGTGCCAGCAGCCAAGAGGTGATAGGGCGAAATGAGCAGTTCTTC
CASSQEVIGRNEQFF
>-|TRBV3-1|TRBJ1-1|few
TGTGCCAGCAGCCTAGCCAGGGGGAACACTGAAGCTTTCTTT
CASSLARGNTEAFF
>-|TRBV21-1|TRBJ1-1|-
TGTGCCAGCAGCAATTTAACAGGGTCCCACACTGAAGCTTTCTTT
CASSNLTGSHTEAFF
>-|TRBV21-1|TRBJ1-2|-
TGTGCCAGCATCCCGACCTATGGCTACACCTTC
CASIPTYGYTF
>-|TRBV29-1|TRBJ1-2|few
TGCAGCGTTCAAACCCGACAGTATGGCTACACCTTC
CSVQTRQYGYTF
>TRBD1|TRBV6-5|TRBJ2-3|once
TGTGCCAGCAGTTACACAGCGACCGGGACAGGAACAGATACGCGGTATTTT
CASSYTATGTGTDTRYF
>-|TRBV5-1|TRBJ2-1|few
TGCGCCAGCAGCTTGGAGGGCAGGTCCGGCCGGGAGCAGTTCTTC
CASSLEGRSGREQFF
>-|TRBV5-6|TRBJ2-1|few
TGTGCCAGCAGCTACTTTGTGGTTACCAACAATGAGCAGTTCTTC
CASSYFVVTNNEQFF
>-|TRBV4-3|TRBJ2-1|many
TGCGCCAGCAGCCAGGTATTACTCGACAATGAGCAGTTCTTC
CASSQVLLDNEQFF
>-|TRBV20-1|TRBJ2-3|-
TGCAGTTCCAATAGGAGGTATAAAGGGCCTCACGCAGATACGCAGTATTTT
CSSNRRYKGPHADTQYF
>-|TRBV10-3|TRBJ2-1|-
TGTGCCATCAGTGAGGCTCAAGTTGGATCCGAGCAGTTCTTC
CAISEAQVGSEQFF
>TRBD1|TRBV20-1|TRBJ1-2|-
TGCAGTGCTAGAGATCTATGGACAGGGGTACCAGGTGGCTACACCTTC
CSARDLWTGVPGGYTF
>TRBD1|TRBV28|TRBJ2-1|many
TGTGCCAGCAGTGTGACAGGGTCGTTTCCCCGCAATGAGCAGTTCTTC
CASSVTGSFPRNEQFF
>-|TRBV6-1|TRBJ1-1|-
TGTGCCAGCACCTCCTTTACAGGCCCGAACACTGAAGCTTTCTTT
CASTSFTGPNTEAFF
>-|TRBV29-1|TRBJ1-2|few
TGCAGCGTTCTGCCAGACGGGTATGGCTACACCTTC
CSVLPDGYGYTF